This TCR beta chain is from a study of T cell responses to AZD1222 COVID-19 vaccine. Study background: Second doses at about 4 or about 12 weeks were pooled.

Regarding the study as a whole: Repertoire sampling happened only post peak T cell response. Regions 160-218 and 743-854 held dominance among vaccine-associated CD4 TCRs, which spanned spike.

In the case of this clone: Its antigen is unknown.

Measured with immunoSEQ multiplex PCR; TCRdb has only the in-frame clones, and not every one. The table lists approximately 140,000 clones, around 90% of them singletons, with about 1.3% in the top ten. Trimming stripped 4 bases from V and 5 bases from J, with 24 bases between. This CDR3 has 18 amino acids. Looked up from germline, CDR1 is SGHDN and CDR2 is FVKESK. The sequence came from an adult in good health. The input for sequencing was peripheral blood, taken on day 0 of AZD1222 vaccination. J is TRBJ2-1 and V is TRBV14; D remains ambiguous. This CDR3 is CASSPTSGKGLRDNEQFF. CDR3 bases: TGTGCCAGCAGCCCCACTTCCGGTAAGGGTCTACGGGACAATGAGCAGTTCTTC.